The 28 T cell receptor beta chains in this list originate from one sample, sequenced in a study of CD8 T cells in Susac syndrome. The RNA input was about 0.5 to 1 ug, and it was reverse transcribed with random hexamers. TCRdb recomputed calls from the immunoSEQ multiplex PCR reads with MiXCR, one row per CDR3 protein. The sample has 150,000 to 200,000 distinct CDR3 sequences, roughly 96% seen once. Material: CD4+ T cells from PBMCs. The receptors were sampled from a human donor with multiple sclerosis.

The CDR3 spells CSVDAGSYEQYF. The CDR3 DNA follows: TGCAGCGTTGACGCGGGATCCTACGAGCAGTACTTC. The gene calls are TRBV29-1 and TRBJ2-7; D perhaps matches TRBD2 (6 bases). This CDR3 has 12 amino acids. The V and J ends lost 3 bases and 1 base respectively, with 7 bases between them. CDR1 and CDR2 from the germline V gene are SQVTM and ANQGSEA.

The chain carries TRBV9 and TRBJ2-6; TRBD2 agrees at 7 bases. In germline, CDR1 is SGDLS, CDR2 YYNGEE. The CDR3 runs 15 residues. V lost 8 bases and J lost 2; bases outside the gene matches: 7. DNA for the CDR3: TGTGCCAGTAGCTCGGGGGGTGCTGGGGCCAACGTCCTGACTTTC. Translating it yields CASSSGGAGANVLTF.

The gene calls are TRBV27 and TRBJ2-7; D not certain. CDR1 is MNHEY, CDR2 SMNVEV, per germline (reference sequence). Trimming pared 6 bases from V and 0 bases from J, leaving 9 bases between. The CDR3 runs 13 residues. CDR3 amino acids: CASSGYSSYEQYF. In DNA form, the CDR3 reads TGTGCCAGCAGCGGGTACAGCTCCTACGAGCAGTACTTC.

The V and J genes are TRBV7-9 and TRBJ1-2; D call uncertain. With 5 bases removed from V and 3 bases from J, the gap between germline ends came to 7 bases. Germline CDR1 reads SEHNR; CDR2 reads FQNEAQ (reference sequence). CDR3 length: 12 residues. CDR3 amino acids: CASSNPDYGYTF. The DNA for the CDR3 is TGTGCCAGCAGCAACCCGGACTATGGCTACACCTTC.

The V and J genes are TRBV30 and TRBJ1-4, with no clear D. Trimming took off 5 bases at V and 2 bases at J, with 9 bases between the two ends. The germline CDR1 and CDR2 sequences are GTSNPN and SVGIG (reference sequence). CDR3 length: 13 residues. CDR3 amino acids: CAWLRRTNEKLFF. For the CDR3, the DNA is TGTGCCTGGCTAAGAAGGACTAATGAAAAACTGTTTTTT.

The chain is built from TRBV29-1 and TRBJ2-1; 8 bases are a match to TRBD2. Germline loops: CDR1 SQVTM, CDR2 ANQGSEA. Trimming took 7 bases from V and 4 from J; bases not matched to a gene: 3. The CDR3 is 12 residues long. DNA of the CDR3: TGCAGCGGGGGACTAGGGTACAATGAGCAGTTCTTC. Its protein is CSGGLGYNEQFF.

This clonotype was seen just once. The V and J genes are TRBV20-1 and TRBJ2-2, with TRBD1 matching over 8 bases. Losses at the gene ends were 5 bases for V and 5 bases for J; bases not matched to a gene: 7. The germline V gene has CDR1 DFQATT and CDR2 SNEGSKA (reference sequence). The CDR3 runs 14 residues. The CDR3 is CSARQGALTGELFF. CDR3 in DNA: TGCAGTGCTCGGCAGGGGGCCCTTACCGGGGAGCTGTTTTTT.

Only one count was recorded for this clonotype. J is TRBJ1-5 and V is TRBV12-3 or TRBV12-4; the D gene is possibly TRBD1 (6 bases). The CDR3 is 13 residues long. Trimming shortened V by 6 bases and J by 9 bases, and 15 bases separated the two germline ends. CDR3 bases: TGTGCCAGCAGCCAACAGGGCAGTGTGCCCCAGCATTTT. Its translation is CASSQQGSVPQHF.

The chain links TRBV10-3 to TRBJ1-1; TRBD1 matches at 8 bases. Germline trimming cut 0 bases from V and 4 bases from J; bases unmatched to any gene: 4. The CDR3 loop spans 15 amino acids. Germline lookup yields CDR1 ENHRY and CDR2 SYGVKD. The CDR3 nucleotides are TGTGCCATCAGTGAGTCTGGACAGGGCTTCACTGAAGCTTTCTTT. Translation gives CAISESGQGFTEAFF.

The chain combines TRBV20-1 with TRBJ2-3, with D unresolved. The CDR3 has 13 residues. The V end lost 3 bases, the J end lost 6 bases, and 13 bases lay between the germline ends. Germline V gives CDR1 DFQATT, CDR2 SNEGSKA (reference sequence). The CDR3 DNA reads TGCAGTGCTAGGGACCCCTCATTGGATACGCAGTATTTT. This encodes CSARDPSLDTQYF.

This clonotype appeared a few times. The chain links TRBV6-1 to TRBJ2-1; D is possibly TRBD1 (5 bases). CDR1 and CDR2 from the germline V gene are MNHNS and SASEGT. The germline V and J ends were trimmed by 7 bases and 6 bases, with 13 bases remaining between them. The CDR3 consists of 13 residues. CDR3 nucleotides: TGTGCCAGCACAGACAGCCTATCCAATGAGCAGTTCTTC. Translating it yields CASTDSLSNEQFF.

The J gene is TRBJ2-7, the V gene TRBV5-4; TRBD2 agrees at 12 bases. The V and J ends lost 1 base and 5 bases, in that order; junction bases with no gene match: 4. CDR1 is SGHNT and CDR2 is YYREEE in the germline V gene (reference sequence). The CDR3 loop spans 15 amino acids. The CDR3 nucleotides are TGTGCCAGCAGCTTGCCACTAGCGGGAGGAAACGAGCAGTACTTC. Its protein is CASSLPLAGGNEQYF.

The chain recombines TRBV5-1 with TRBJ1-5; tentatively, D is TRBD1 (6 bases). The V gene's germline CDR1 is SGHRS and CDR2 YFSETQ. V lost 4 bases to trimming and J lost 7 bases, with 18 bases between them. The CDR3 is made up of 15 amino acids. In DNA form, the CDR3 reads TGCGCCAGCAGCGTCGACACCGGGGGACAACAGCCCCAGCATTTT. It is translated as CASSVDTGGQQPQHF. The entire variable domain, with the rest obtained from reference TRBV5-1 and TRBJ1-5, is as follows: KAGVTQTPRYLIKTRGQQVTLSCSPISGHRSVSWYQQTPGQGLQFLFEYFSETQRNKGNFPGRFSGRQFSNSRSEMNVSTLELGDSALYLCASSVDTGGQQPQHFGDGTRLSIL.

CDR3: CSAREQGYRDYNEQFF. CDR3 DNA sequence: TGCAGTGCTAGAGAGCAGGGATACCGGGATTACAATGAGCAGTTCTTC. The chain is built from TRBV20-1 and TRBJ2-1; the D gene could be TRBD1 or TRBD2 (5 bases each). CDR1 is DFQATT and CDR2 is SNEGSKA in the germline V gene (reference sequence). The CDR3 covers 16 residues. The V and J ends lost 0 bases and 4 bases respectively, with 16 bases between them.

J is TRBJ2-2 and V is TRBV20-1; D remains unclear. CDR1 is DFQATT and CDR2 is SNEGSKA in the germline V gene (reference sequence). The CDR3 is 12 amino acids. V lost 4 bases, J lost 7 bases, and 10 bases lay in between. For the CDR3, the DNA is TGCAGTGCTAACTCAGGTCACGGGGAGCTGTTTTTT. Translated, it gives CSANSGHGELFF.

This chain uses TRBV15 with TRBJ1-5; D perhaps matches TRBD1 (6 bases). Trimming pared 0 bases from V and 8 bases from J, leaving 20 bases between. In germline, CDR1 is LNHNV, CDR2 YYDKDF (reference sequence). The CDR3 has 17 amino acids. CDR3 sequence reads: CATSRDKGGLKEEPQHF. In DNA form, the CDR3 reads TGTGCCACCAGCAGAGATAAGGGGGGTCTTAAAGAGGAGCCCCAGCATTTT. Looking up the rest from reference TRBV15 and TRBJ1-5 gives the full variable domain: DAMVIQNPRYQVTQFGKPVTLSCSQTLNHNVMYWYQQKSSQAPKLLFHYYDKDFNNEADTPDNFQSRRPNTSFCFLDIRSPGLGDTAMYLCATSRDKGGLKEEPQHFGDGTRLSIL.

The CDR3 here is CASSPPARHEQYF. As DNA, the CDR3 is TGTGCCAGCAGCCCACCCGCCCGGCACGAGCAGTACTTC. V usage is TRBV7-2 and J usage is TRBJ2-7; D not resolved. Germline CDR1 SGHTA, CDR2 FQGNSA. The V gene lost 5 bases and the J gene lost 5 bases, with 13 bases spanning the gap. The CDR3 runs 13 residues. The whole variable domain, filled in from reference TRBV7-2 and TRBJ2-7, reads GAGVSQSPSNKVTEKGKDVELRCDPISGHTALYWYRQSLGQGLEFLIYFQGNSAPDKSGLPSDRFSAERTGGSVSTLTIQRTQQEDSAVYLCASSPPARHEQYFGPGTRLTVT.

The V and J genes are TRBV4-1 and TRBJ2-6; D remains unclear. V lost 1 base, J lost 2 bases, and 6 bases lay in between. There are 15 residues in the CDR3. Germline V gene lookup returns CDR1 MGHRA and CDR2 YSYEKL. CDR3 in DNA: TGCGCCAGCAGCCAAGCTAGGGCTGGGGCCAACGTCCTGACTTTC. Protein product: CASSQARAGANVLTF.

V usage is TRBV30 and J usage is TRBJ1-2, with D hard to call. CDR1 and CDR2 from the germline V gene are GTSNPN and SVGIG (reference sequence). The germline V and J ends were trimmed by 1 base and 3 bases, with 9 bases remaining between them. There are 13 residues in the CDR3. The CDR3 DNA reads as TGTGCCTGGAGTGCTACCCGAGACTATGGCTACACCTTC. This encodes CAWSATRDYGYTF. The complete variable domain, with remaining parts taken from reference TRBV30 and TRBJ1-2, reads SQTIHQWPATLVQPVGSPLSLECTVEGTSNPNLYWYRQAAGRGLQLLFYSVGIGQISSEVPQNLSASRPQDRQFILSSKKLLLSDSGFYLCAWSATRDYGYTFGSGTRLTVV.

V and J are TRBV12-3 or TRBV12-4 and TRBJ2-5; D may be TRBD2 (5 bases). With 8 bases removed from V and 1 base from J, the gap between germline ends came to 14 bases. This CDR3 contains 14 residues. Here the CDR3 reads CASERGLGQETQYF. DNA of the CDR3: TGTGCCAGCGAACGGGGATTGGGCCAAGAGACCCAGTACTTC.

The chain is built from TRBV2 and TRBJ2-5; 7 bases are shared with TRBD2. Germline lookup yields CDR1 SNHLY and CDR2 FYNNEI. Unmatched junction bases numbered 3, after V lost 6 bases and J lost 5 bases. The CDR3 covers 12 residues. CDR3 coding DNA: TGTGCCAGCAGGCGGGAGATGGAGACCCAGTACTTC. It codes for CASRREMETQYF.

This CDR3 reads CASSHQPPGGPHEQYF. For the CDR3, the DNA is TGTGCCAGCAGTCACCAACCCCCGGGGGGTCCACACGAGCAGTACTTC. The chain uses TRBV27 and TRBJ2-7; 7 positions agree with TRBD2. Germline trimming cut 5 bases from V and 5 bases from J; bases unmatched to any gene: 15. CDR1 and CDR2 from the germline V gene are MNHEY and SMNVEV (reference sequence). There are 16 residues in the CDR3.

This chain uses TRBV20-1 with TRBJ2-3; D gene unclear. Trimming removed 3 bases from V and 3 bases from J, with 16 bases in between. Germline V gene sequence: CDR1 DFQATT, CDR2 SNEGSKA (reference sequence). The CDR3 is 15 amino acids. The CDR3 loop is CSASGRSVGTDTQYF. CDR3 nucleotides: TGCAGTGCTAGTGGTCGTAGTGTGGGTACAGATACGCAGTATTTT.

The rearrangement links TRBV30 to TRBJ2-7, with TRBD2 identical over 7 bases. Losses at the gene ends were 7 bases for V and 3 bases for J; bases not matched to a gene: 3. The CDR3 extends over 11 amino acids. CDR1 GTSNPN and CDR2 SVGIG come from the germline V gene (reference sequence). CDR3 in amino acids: CAYGTIYEQYF. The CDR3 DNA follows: TGTGCCTATGGGACTATCTACGAGCAGTACTTC.

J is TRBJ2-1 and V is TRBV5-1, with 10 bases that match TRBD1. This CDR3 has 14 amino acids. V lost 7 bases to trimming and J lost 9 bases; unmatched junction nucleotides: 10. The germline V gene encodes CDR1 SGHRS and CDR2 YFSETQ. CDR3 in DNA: TGCGCCAGCTTCCGGGACAGGGGAGTGAGTGAGCAGTTCTTC. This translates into CASFRDRGVSEQFF.

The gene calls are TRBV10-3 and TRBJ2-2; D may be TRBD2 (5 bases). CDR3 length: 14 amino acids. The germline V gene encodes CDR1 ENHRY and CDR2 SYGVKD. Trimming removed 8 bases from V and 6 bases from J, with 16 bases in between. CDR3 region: CAIGGSRGSGELFF. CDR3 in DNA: TGTGCCATCGGTGGGAGTCGGGGTTCCGGGGAGCTGTTTTTT.

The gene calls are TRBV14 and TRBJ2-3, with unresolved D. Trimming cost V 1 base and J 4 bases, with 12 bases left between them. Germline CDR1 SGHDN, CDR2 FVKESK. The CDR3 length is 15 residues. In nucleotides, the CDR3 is TGTGCCAGCAGCCAAGGGTTTGGCGGTCCAGATACGCAGTATTTT. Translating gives CASSQGFGGPDTQYF.

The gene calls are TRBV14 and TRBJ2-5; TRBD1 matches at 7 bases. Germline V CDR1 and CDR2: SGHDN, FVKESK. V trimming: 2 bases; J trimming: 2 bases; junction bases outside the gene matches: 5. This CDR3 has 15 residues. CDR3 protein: CASSQPGTAQETQYF. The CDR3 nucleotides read TGTGCCAGCAGCCAACCGGGGACAGCTCAAGAGACCCAGTACTTC. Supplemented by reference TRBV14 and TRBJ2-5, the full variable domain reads EAGVTQFPSHSVIEKGQTVTLRCDPISGHDNLYWYRRVMGKEIKFLLHFVKESKQDESGMPNNRFLAERTGGTYSTLKVQPAELEDSGVYFCASSQPGTAQETQYFGPGTRLLVL.